This T cell receptor (beta chain) is drawn from a study of beta chain features in type 1 diabetes. The wider study: Approximately 100 million sorted cells were examined across all samples.

Per germline, CDR1 MDHEN and CDR2 SYDVKM. The CDR3 has 16 residues. The J segment lost 6 bases and the V segment lost 4 bases, leaving 9 bases of the junction unmatched. In this sample, this clone turned up a few times. Antigen specificity is unknown. Expressed TCRB transcripts were sequenced because the isolated RNA had all been reverse transcribed beforehand. The study sequenced naive, central memory and regulatory T cell samples to an average of about 3.6 million reads. TCRdb's copy holds only in-frame clones and misses some; the assay was immunoSEQ multiplex PCR. The sample has a few hundred thousand clones; about 10% are singletons. Study observations and caveats: Reduced insertions and increased deletions marked VDJ junctions in type 1 diabetes patients. TCRB CDR3s from Type 1 diabetes patients were moderately but significantly shorter in all four CD4+ subsets.

This chain links TRBV28 with TRBJ2-1, with 10 nucleotides matching TRBD2. Sequenced: central memory CD4+ T cells from blood. The TCR sequence derives from a man aged 30 to 45 with type 1 diabetes. The CDR3 reads CASSSPGASGSNEQFF. The CDR3 DNA reads TGTGCCAGCAGTTCCCCCGGGGCTAGCGGGAGCAATGAGCAGTTCTTC.